These 21 T cell receptor beta chains were sequenced from one sample in a study of beta chain features in type 1 diabetes (dated 2018 in TCRdb). The library relied on the immunoSEQ multiplex PCR assay. All of the isolated RNA was reverse transcribed with the High Capacity cDNA Reverse Transcription Kit, so expressed TCRB transcripts were sequenced. TCRdb took over this immuneACCESS table, retaining in-frame rearrangements with V and J assigned. Such tables are incomplete; in checked studies, under half of the missing clones stem from an unresolved V gene, and the remainder is unexplained. For this sample there are about 320,000 clones; approximately 14% appear just once. The ten largest make up roughly 6.7% of the sample. The sample comprised central memory CD4+ T cells from blood. These receptors came from a man aged 25 to 40 in good health.

This clone was seen more than once but under ten times. The chain recombines TRBV15 with TRBJ2-2; TRBD2 matches at 8 bases. The CDR3 is made up of 16 amino acids. Germline V gives CDR1 LNHNV, CDR2 YYDKDF (reference sequence). Germline trimming cut 3 bases from V and 0 bases from J; bases unmatched to any gene: 3. In DNA, the CDR3 is TGTGCCACCAGCAGGGAACTAGCGGCGAACACCGGGGAGCTGTTTTTT. Translating gives CATSRELAANTGELFF.

A few counts support this clone. The chain joins TRBV30 to TRBJ1-4; 8 bases align to TRBD1. V gave up 2 bases and J gave up 7 bases; unmatched junction bases: 3. This CDR3 spans 13 amino acids. In germline, CDR1 is GTSNPN, CDR2 SVGIG (reference sequence). The CDR3: CAWSIGQGEKLFF. The CDR3 DNA reads TGTGCCTGGAGTATAGGACAGGGTGAAAAACTGTTTTTT.

The chain carries TRBV14 and TRBJ2-2; 8 nucleotides line up with TRBD1. Germline values: CDR1 SGHDN, CDR2 FVKESK. The CDR3 runs to 15 residues. The J segment lost 5 bases and the V segment lost 1 base, leaving 3 bases of the junction unmatched. CDR3: CASSQGQGATGELFF. In DNA, the CDR3 is TGTGCCAGCAGCCAAGGCCAGGGGGCTACCGGGGAGCTGTTTTTT.

This clone occurred a few times. This chain joins TRBV6-5 and TRBJ1-4, with D uncertain. This CDR3 contains 14 residues. Germline V gene data show CDR1 as MNHEY and CDR2 as SVGAGI. V was shortened by 2 bases and J by 4 bases, with 8 bases between the two germline ends. In nucleotides, the CDR3 is TGTGCCAGCAGTTACGGGTCAGTTAATGAAAAACTGTTTTTT. Translation gives CASSYGSVNEKLFF.

The chain links TRBV5-1 to TRBJ2-7; TRBD1 aligns across 7 bases. Germline V gives CDR1 SGHRS, CDR2 YFSETQ. Unmatched junction bases numbered 4, after V lost 4 bases and J lost 3 bases. The CDR3 loop spans 13 amino acids. The CDR3 here is CASSIGQDYEQYF. The CDR3 nucleotides are TGCGCCAGCAGCATTGGACAGGACTACGAGCAGTACTTC.

This clone showed up just a few times. The chain carries TRBV7-2 and TRBJ2-5; unclear D gene. V was clipped by 1 base and J by 1 base, with 10 bases between them. This CDR3 comprises 15 residues. Per the germline V gene, CDR1 is SGHTA and CDR2 is FQGNSA. Here the CDR3 reads CASSLGAPAQETQYF. The CDR3 nucleotides are TGTGCCAGCAGCTTAGGGGCCCCTGCCCAAGAGACCCAGTACTTC. The whole variable domain, remainder taken from reference TRBV7-2 and TRBJ2-5, is GAGVSQSPSNKVTEKGKDVELRCDPISGHTALYWYRQSLGQGLEFLIYFQGNSAPDKSGLPSDRFSAERTGGSVSTLTIQRTQQEDSAVYLCASSLGAPAQETQYFGPGTRLLVL.

In its sample, this clone was seen a few times. V and J are TRBV4-3 and TRBJ2-5; tentatively, D is TRBD1 or TRBD2 (5 bases each). With 5 bases removed from V and 7 bases from J, the gap between germline ends came to 20 bases. There are 15 residues in the CDR3. Germline assignment: CDR1 LGHNA and CDR2 YSLEER. The CDR3 DNA follows: TGCGCCAGCAGCTCATTGGGGTACGGGGACGGGACCCAGTACTTC. As protein: CASSSLGYGDGTQYF.

The chain employs TRBV7-2 and TRBJ2-3, with D possibly being TRBD1 or TRBD2 (5 bases each). In germline, CDR1 is SGHTA, CDR2 FQGNSA. CDR3 size: 15 residues. The V gene lost 5 bases and the J gene lost 2 bases, with 14 bases spanning the gap. The CDR3 spells CASSPRDHLTDTQYF. DNA for the CDR3: TGTGCCAGCAGCCCCCGGGACCATCTCACAGATACGCAGTATTTT.

In this sample, this clone turned up a few times. The chain joins TRBV4-1 to TRBJ2-1; 11 positions match TRBD2. Germline V gene data show CDR1 as MGHRA and CDR2 as YSYEKL. The CDR3 has 16 amino acids. V was clipped by 0 bases and J by 9 bases; unmatched bases: 7. In DNA form, the CDR3 reads TGCGCCAGCAGCCAAGAGGCTAGCGGGAGGCTTCGTGAGCAGTTCTTC. This encodes CASSQEASGRLREQFF.

Ten or more counts support this clone. The chain has TRBV5-1 and TRBJ2-7, with TRBD2 matching 8 bases. The V gene end was trimmed by 1 base and the J gene end by 1 base; junction bases not matched to a gene: 10. From germline, CDR1 is SGHRS and CDR2 YFSETQ. The CDR3 totals 17 residues. CDR3 DNA: TGCGCCAGCAGCTTGTTCACACTAGCGGATCGATCCTACGAGCAGTACTTC. It translates to CASSLFTLADRSYEQYF.

The CDR3 sequence: CASSYTETGYEQYF. The CDR3 nucleotides are TGTGCCAGCAGTTACACAGAGACAGGCTACGAGCAGTACTTC. This chain uses TRBV6-6 with TRBJ2-7; a weak D match, TRBD1 (6 bases). The CDR3 totals 14 residues. In germline, CDR1 is MNHNY, CDR2 SVGAGI (reference sequence). The V gene lost 2 bases and the J gene lost 3 bases, with 11 bases spanning the gap.

This clone was counted a few times. The rearrangement joins TRBV28 to TRBJ1-5, with D unresolved. Germline V gene sequence: CDR1 MDHEN, CDR2 SYDVKM. V lost 6 bases and J lost 3, with 15 bases in between. This CDR3 spans 15 amino acids. The CDR3 region is CASSLLREVNQPQHF. The DNA for the CDR3 is TGTGCCAGCAGCCTACTAAGGGAGGTCAATCAGCCCCAGCATTTT. Based on the CDR3 plus reference TRBV28 and TRBJ1-5, the full variable domain is DVKVTQSSRYLVKRTGEKVFLECVQDMDHENMFWYRQDPGLGLRLIYFSYDVKMKEKGDIPEGYSVSREKKERFSLILESASTNQTSMYLCASSLLREVNQPQHFGDGTRLSIL.

This chain uses TRBV19 with TRBJ2-1, with D possibly called TRBD1 or TRBD2 (6 bases each). Germline CDR1 LNHDA, CDR2 SQIVND (reference sequence). The V gene lost 0 bases and the J gene lost 1 base, with 10 bases spanning the gap. The CDR3 consists of 16 residues. CDR3 in amino acids: CASSIDGGGSYNEQFF. DNA of the CDR3: TGTGCCAGTAGTATAGATGGAGGGGGGTCCTACAATGAGCAGTTCTTC.

This rearrangement joins TRBV5-4 to TRBJ2-1; D perhaps matches TRBD2 (5 bases). V was pared by 0 bases and J by 5 bases, with 9 bases between. Germline V CDR1 and CDR2: SGHNT, YYREEE (reference sequence). The CDR3 contains 14 residues. This CDR3 reads CASSLGLQNNEQFF. The CDR3 region has the DNA TGTGCCAGCAGCTTGGGACTACAAAACAATGAGCAGTTCTTC.

This clone was observed a few times. The chain links TRBV5-4 to TRBJ1-1; TRBD1 agrees at 7 bases. CDR3 length: 15 amino acids. V shed 3 bases and J 4 bases; nucleotides not matched to a gene: 9. Germline values: CDR1 SGHNT, CDR2 YYREEE (reference sequence). The CDR3: CASSWSTGAGTEAFF. The CDR3 nucleotides read TGTGCCAGCAGCTGGAGTACAGGGGCCGGCACTGAAGCTTTCTTT.

The V call is TRBV19, the J call TRBJ1-2, with unresolved D. Per the germline V gene, CDR1 is LNHDA and CDR2 is SQIVND (reference sequence). The CDR3 loop spans 14 amino acids. Trimming pared 5 bases from V and 2 bases from J, leaving 12 bases between. The CDR3, as DNA: TGTGCCAGTAGTTCTAGGGAGGGAAACTATGGCTACACCTTC. Its translation: CASSSREGNYGYTF.

This chain connects TRBV7-2 to TRBJ2-5; no clear D gene. The CDR3 has 14 residues. Trimming took off 1 base at V and 1 base at J, with 7 bases between the two ends. Per germline, CDR1 SGHTA and CDR2 FQGNSA. The CDR3 loop is CASSLEITQETQYF. The CDR3 DNA is TGTGCCAGCAGCTTAGAGATTACCCAAGAGACCCAGTACTTC. The whole variable domain, remainder taken from reference TRBV7-2 and TRBJ2-5, is GAGVSQSPSNKVTEKGKDVELRCDPISGHTALYWYRQSLGQGLEFLIYFQGNSAPDKSGLPSDRFSAERTGGSVSTLTIQRTQQEDSAVYLCASSLEITQETQYFGPGTRLLVL.

This clone was observed a handful of times. The chain combines TRBV9 with TRBJ2-2, with 7 positions matching TRBD1. CDR3 length equals 15 residues. The ends lost 2 bases at V and 7 bases at J; junction bases unmatched: 8. CDR1 is SGDLS and CDR2 is YYNGEE in the germline V gene. The CDR3 region has the DNA TGTGCCAGCAGCGTCACAGAAGGGGGCCACGGGGAGCTGTTTTTT. It is translated as CASSVTEGGHGELFF.

V usage is TRBV4-3 and J usage is TRBJ2-1; D might be TRBD1 (5 bases). The CDR3 is made up of 17 amino acids. V was shortened by 1 base and J by 9 bases, with 22 bases between the two germline ends. Germline V CDR1 and CDR2: LGHNA, YSLEER. This chain's CDR3 is CASSQVMATQTTGEQFF. In DNA, the CDR3 is TGCGCCAGCAGCCAAGTTATGGCCACTCAGACCACAGGTGAGCAGTTCTTC.

This clone was found a few times. The rearrangement uses TRBV11-3 and TRBJ2-3, with TRBD2 identical over 12 bases. CDR1 and CDR2 (germline): SGHNT, YENEEA. The CDR3 contains 18 residues. Trimming removed 6 bases from V and 4 bases from J; junction bases left unmatched: 14. The chain's CDR3 is CASRSTSGRNIAADTQYF. The DNA for the CDR3 is TGTGCCAGCAGAAGCACTAGCGGGAGGAACATAGCGGCAGATACGCAGTATTTT.

This clone was detected ten times or more. This sequence joins TRBV7-9 and TRBJ1-1, with D unresolved. V gave up 2 bases and J gave up 1 base, with 5 bases separating them. The CDR3 is 13 residues long. Looked up from germline, CDR1 is SEHNR and CDR2 is FQNEAQ (reference sequence). The CDR3 DNA reads as TGTGCCAGCAGCTTACATCAGAACACTGAAGCTTTCTTT. This gives the protein CASSLHQNTEAFF. The complete variable domain, with remaining parts taken from reference TRBV7-9 and TRBJ1-1, reads DTGVSQNPRHKITKRGQNVTFRCDPISEHNRLYWYRQTLGQGPEFLTYFQNEAQLEKSRLLSDRFSAERPKGSFSTLEIQRTEQGDSAMYLCASSLHQNTEAFFGQGTRLTVV.